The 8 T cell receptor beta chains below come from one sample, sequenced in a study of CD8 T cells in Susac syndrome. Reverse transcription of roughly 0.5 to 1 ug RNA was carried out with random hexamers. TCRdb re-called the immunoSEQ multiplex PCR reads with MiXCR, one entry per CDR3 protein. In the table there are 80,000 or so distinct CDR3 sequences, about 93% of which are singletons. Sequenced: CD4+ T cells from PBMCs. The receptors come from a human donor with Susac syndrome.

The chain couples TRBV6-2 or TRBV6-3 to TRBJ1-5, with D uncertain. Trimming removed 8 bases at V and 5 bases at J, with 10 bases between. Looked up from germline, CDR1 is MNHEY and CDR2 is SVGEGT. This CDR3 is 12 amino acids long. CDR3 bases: TGTGCCAGCGCAGAGAGTTATCAGCCCCAGCATTTT. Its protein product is CASAESYQPQHF.

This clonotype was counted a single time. CDR3 DNA: TGCAGCGTTGTAGGGGACTCAGGGATTCAGTACTTC. Its protein product is CSVVGDSGIQYF. The gene calls are TRBV29-1 and TRBJ2-4; the D gene is possibly TRBD2 (6 bases). In germline, CDR1 is SQVTM, CDR2 ANQGSEA. CDR3 length equals 12 residues. Trimming shortened V by 4 bases and J by 10 bases, and 14 bases separated the two germline ends.

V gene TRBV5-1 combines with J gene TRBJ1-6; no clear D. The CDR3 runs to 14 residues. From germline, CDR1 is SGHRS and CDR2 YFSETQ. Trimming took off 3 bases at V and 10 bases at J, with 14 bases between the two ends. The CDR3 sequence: CASSSPQAGSPLHF. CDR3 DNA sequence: TGCGCCAGCAGCTCTCCCCAGGCGGGATCACCCCTCCACTTT.

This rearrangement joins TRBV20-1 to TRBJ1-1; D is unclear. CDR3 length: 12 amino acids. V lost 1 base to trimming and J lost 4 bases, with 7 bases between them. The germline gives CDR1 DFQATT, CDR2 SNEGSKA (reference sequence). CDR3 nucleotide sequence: TGCAGTGCTAGAGTGCAGGTCACTGAAGCTTTCTTT. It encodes CSARVQVTEAFF.

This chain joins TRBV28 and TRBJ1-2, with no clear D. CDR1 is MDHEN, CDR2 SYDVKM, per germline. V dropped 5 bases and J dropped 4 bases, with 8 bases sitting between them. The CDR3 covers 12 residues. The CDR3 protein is CASSLNLYGYTF. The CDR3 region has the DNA TGTGCCAGCAGTCTAAACCTCTATGGCTACACCTTC.

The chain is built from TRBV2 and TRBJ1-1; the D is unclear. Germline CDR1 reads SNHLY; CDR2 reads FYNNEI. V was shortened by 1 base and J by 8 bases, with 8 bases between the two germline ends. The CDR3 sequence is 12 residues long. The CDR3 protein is CASSEGGREAFF. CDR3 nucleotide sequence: TGTGCCAGCAGTGAAGGCGGCAGGGAAGCTTTCTTT.

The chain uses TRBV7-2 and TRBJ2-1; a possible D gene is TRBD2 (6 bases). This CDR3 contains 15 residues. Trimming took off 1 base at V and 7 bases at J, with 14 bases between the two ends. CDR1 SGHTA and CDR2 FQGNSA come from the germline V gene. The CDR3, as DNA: TGTGCCAGCAGCTTAGTGGTGACTAGTACAAATGAGCAGTTCTTC. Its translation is CASSLVVTSTNEQFF.

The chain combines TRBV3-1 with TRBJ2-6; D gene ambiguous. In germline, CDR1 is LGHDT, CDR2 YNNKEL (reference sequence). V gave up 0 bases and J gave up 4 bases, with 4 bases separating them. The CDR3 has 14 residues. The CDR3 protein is CASSQDGGANVLTF. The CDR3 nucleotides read TGTGCCAGCAGCCAAGATGGCGGGGCCAACGTCCTGACTTTC.